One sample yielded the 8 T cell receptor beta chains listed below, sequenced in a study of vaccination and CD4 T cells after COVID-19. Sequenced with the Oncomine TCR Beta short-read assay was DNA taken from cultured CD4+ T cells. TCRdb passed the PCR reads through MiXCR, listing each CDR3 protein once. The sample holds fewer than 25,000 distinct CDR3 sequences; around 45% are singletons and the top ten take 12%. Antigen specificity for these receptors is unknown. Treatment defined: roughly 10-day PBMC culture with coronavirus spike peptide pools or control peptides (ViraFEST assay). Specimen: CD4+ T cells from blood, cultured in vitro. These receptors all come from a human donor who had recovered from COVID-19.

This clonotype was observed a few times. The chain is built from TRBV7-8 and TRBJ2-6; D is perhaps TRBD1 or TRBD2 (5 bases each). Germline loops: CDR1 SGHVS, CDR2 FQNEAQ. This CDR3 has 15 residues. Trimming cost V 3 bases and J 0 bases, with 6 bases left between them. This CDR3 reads CASSFGASGANVLTF. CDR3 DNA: TGTGCCAGCAGCTTCGGGGCCTCTGGGGCCAACGTCCTGACTTTC.

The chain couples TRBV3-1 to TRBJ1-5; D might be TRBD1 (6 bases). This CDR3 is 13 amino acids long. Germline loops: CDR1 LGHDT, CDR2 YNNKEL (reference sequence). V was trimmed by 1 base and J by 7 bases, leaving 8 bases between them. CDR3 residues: CASSQGGRQPQHF. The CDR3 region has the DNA TGTGCCAGCAGCCAAGGGGGGCGGCAGCCCCAGCATTTT.

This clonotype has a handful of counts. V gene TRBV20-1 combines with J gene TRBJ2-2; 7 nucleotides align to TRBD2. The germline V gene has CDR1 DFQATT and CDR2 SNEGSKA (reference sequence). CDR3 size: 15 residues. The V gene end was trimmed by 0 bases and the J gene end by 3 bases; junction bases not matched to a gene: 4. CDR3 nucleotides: TGCAGTGCTAGAGACGGGGGGAGGGACACCGGGGAGCTGTTTTTT. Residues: CSARDGGRDTGELFF.

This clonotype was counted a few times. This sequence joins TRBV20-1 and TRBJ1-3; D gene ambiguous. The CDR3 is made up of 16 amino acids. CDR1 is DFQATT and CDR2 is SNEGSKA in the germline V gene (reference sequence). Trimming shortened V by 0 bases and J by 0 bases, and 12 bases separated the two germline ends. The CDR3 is CSARDRELSSGNTIYF. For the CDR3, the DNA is TGCAGTGCTAGAGATCGGGAGCTGAGCTCTGGAAACACCATATATTTT.

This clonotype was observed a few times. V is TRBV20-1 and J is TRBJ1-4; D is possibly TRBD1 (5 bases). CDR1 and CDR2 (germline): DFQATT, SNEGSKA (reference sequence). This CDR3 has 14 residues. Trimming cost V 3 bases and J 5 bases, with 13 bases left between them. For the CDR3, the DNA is TGCAGTGCTAGGGGCGCAGGGATCAATGAAAAACTGTTTTTT. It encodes CSARGAGINEKLFF.

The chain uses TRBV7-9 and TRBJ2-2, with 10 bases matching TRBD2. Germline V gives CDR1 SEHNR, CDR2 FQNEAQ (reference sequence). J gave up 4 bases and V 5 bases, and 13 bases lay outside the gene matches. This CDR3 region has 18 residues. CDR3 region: CASSPARLAGDITGELFF. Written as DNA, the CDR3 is TGTGCCAGCAGCCCAGCCCGTCTAGCGGGAGATATCACCGGGGAGCTGTTTTTT.

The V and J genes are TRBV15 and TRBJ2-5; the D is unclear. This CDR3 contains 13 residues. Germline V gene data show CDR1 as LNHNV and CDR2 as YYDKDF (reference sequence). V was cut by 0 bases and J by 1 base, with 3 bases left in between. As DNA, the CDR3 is TGTGCCACCAGCAGAGATGTCCAAGAGACCCAGTACTTC. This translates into CATSRDVQETQYF.

The CDR3 coding sequence is TGTGCCAGCAGTTTGTTTGGCAGAGGCAATCAGCCCCAGCATTTT. This gives the protein CASSLFGRGNQPQHF. V and J are TRBV28 and TRBJ1-5; unclear D gene. V shed 3 bases and J shed 2 bases, with 11 bases lying between them. CDR1 is MDHEN, CDR2 SYDVKM, per germline. The CDR3 covers 15 residues.